This TCR beta chain was recovered during a study of blood T cells in healthy people across ages (dated by TCRdb to 2015 to 2017). Regarding the research as a whole: In model experiments, template switching captured roughly one uniquely barcoded TCR beta cDNA molecule for every two T cells. Age-related changes in TCR beta repertoire diversity were measured in the study by deep sequencing normalized with unique cDNA molecular identifiers. Four age groups were formed from the donors: young (average 16 years), middle-aged (around 41), aged (62) and long-lived (about 80). To avoid experimental bias, donors of different ages were distributed randomly across sequencing lanes. Two additional independent replicas of 1 million unique cDNA reads from the same blood draw were analyzed for two donors (one aged 18 to 30 and one aged 80 or older).

Broad study findings and their caveats: Since profiling was done on bulk unsorted PBMCs, naive and antigen-experienced compartments could not be conclusively compared. As age increased, observed TCR beta diversity per million T cells dropped in a roughly linear way, and a significant reduction was already evident by age 40. Compared with the aged group, the long-lived group had more naive CD4+ T cells, fewer expanded clones and increased TCR diversity, suggesting age selection. The percentage of naive T cells measured by flow cytometry correlated strongly with observed TCR beta diversity. Estimates of total diversity from one million sequenced T cells were regarded as lower bounds and underestimates. The CMV infection status of donors was not known, potentially confounding age-related changes in expanded clonotypes.

The library came from 5' RACE. Sequencing instrument: Illumina HiSeq 2500. A second roughly 7 to 11 cycle PCR used a sample-barcoded 5' primer and a J-beta primer mix. A unique molecular identifier was introduced onto each TCR beta cDNA molecule by a template-switch 5' adaptor carrying 12 random nucleotides. Each sample yielded at least 3 million CDR3-containing paired-end reads. First-strand cDNA synthesis was performed from all RNA using the Mint cDNA synthesis kit, with priming by a TRBC-specific oligonucleotide. Following uracil-DNA glycosylase treatment, all cDNA underwent a first 18-cycle PCR with the universal primers M1SS and BC2_uni_R. The study's processing was this. Normalization of each sample was performed by random selection of 1 million high-quality reads, each carrying a distinct molecular identifier. Reads sharing molecular identifiers were discarded rather than binned into consensus sequences. MiTCR, set to a Q25 quality threshold and the strictest error-elimination algorithm, was used for CDR3 identification, clonotype clustering and error correction. A nonparametric unseen species model with Euler transformation was used to estimate lower-bound total TCR beta diversity. Using fastp at Q25 and MiXCR, TCRdb reprocessed the public reads and kept productive beta chains. Rows are unified per CDR3 protein, each entry keeping the most common DNA and genes. TCRdb's processing, not the study's, gives the V and J calls here. The table for this sample lists some 1.5 million distinct CDR3 sequences; 28% of them were counted only once. The ten largest clones take up 6.5% to 8.5% of the sample.

The germline V and J ends show losses of 5 bases and 7 bases respectively, and no gene match explains 9 bases of the junction. The cysteine opens and the phenylalanine closes a CDR3 of 14 amino acids. The read is trimmed to its CDR3 DNA, 42 bases read in frame from base 1. In the germline V gene, CDR1 corresponds to SGHTA and CDR2 to FQGTGA. There are a few counts of this clonotype. Its recognized antigen is unknown. The input lacks base qualities; no much larger clone sits a single base away. The roughly 39 donors, aged about 6 to 95 years, were systemically healthy Caucasian individuals from Russia. Around 9.8 milliliters of peripheral blood were collected from each donor into EDTA-treated Vacutainer tubes. Ficoll-Paque density-gradient centrifugation was used to isolate PBMCs, with at least 6.5 million per sample. Total RNA, at least 6 micrograms per sample, was extracted from PBMCs with Trizol reagent. Naive CD45RAhigh/CD27high T cell percentages were measured by flow cytometry on a PBMC aliquot from every donor.

This TCR was sampled from a woman aged 30 to 39 in good health. The chain is made from TRBV7-3 and TRBJ2-7, with 9 bases in between that match TRBD2. Source material: blood. For the CDR3, the sequence is CASSRSGGRAEQYF. The bases are TGTGCCAGCAGCCGGAGCGGGGGGAGGGCAGAGCAGTACTTC.